A few counts support the clone carrying this T cell receptor beta chain. Its cognate antigen is unknown. Additional DNA sequences in this sample encode the identical CDR3. The collection from each donor was one heparinised blood draw averaging around 120 mL. All sorted populations exceeded 95% purity. Expressed TCRB transcripts were sequenced, since all the RNA that had been isolated was reverse transcribed. Sequenced by immunoSEQ multiplex PCR; TCRdb stores in-frame clones only, minus some. This table holds about 230,000 clones, 9% to 10% found once. This specimen belongs to a study of beta chain features in type 1 diabetes. Study as a whole: Analysis included about 110 million sorted cells drawn from all samples.

Regarding the study as a whole: The similarity of naive, central memory and Treg TCRB repertoires appeared greater among patients than among healthy donors.

The receptor was isolated from a woman aged 18 to 35 in good health. Sequences were obtained from naive CD4+ T cells from blood.

CDR3 amino acids: CASSLGLAGGSYEQYF. DNA of the CDR3: TGCGCCAGCAGCTTGGGACTAGCGGGAGGATCCTACGAGCAGTACTTC. This chain links TRBV5-1 with TRBJ2-7; 13 bases match TRBD2. The CDR3 has 16 residues. V was pared by 0 bases and J by 1 base, with 1 base of the junction left unmatched. CDR1 SGHRS and CDR2 YFSETQ come from the germline V gene.